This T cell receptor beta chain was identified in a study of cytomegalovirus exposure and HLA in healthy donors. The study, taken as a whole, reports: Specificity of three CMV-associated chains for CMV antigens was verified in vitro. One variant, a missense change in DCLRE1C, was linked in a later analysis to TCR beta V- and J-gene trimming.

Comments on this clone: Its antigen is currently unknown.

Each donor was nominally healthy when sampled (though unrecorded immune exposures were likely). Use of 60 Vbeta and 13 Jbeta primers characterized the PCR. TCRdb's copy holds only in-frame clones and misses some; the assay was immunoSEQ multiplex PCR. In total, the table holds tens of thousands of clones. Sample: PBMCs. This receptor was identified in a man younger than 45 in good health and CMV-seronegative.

Here the CDR3 reads CASSPLSGSGSTGELFF. The CDR3 coding sequence is TGTGCCAGCTCACCACTTAGTGGGAGCGGTTCCACCGGGGAGCTGTTTTTT. This chain uses TRBV18 with TRBJ2-2, with D tentatively TRBD2 (5 bases). CDR1 KGHSH and CDR2 LQKENI come from the germline V gene. V shed 1 base and J shed 4 bases, with 16 bases lying between them. The CDR3 extends over 17 amino acids.